This T cell receptor (beta chain) was observed in a study of T cell changes during pregnancy in multiple sclerosis. The method was immunoSEQ multiplex PCR; TCRdb's version includes in-frame clones alone and lacks a portion of them. The sample lists 85,000 to 110,000 clones, approximately 90% occurring once. Germline V gene sequence: CDR1 LGHNA, CDR2 YNFKEQ. J gave up 2 bases and V 3 bases, and 4 bases lay outside the gene matches. The CDR3 is made up of 16 amino acids. The chain uses TRBV4-2 and TRBJ2-6; 7 nucleotides agree with TRBD1. The specimen comprised peripheral blood, sampled after pregnancy. This TCR came from a female donor with multiple sclerosis, enrolled in a pregnancy study. The CDR3 bases are TGTGCCAGCAGCCATGTCGACAGGGCTGGGGCCAACGTCCTGACTTTC. Translated, it gives CASSHVDRAGANVLTF.